This section outlines one TCR beta chain sequence together with its context. Germline V lookup: CDR1 SGDLS, CDR2 YYNGEE. This CDR3 contains 14 residues. The junction had 4 bases not matched to a gene; V was cut back by 2 bases and J by 7 bases. How the authors handled the data: Reference gene primer amplification gave nucleated cell count estimates. The protocol was immunoSEQ multiplex PCR, while the TCRdb copy is restricted to in-frame clones and leaves out a portion. The D gene and trimming were derived from the DNA, and the V and J assignments and clone size from that table. The sample yields about 100,000 clones, roughly 87% seen once. The source of the sample is a study of blood T cell repertoires in COVID-19. Study details: Some COVID-19 samples were acute and others convalescent; all came from the United States, Italy and Spain. T cells, B-cell-depleted T cells, or PBMCs supplied cDNA or gDNA.

This clonotype was sampled from a man aged 25 to 40 in a cohort sampled during active COVID-19. The chain links TRBV9 to TRBJ1-5; 9 positions match TRBD1. Sequencing was performed on peripheral blood. The DNA of the CDR3 is TGTGCCAGCAGCGTCACAGGGGGCTCCCAGCCCCAGCATTTT. Its protein is CASSVTGGSQPQHF.